This TCR beta chain came from a study of T-cell memory formation after mild COVID-19. Trimming cost V 2 bases and J 5 bases; bases outside gene matches: 6. CDR3 length equals 14 residues. Germline values: CDR1 SGHDT, CDR2 YYEEEE. Notes on the study in general: Pre-infection memory already had some responding clones, implying cross-reactive memory joined. Among CD4+ contracting clones, most were CM and EM, and CD8+ ones EMRA.

This clonotype has a handful of counts. What it recognizes is unknown. Barcoded TCR alpha and TCR beta cDNA libraries with UMIs came from 5'RACE using constant-segment primers. MiXCR, run by TCRdb on the 5' RACE reads, gives a single entry per CDR3 protein. The repertoire holds approximately 260,000 distinct CDR3 sequences, with around 16% as singletons. This sequence originates from a young man who had mild COVID-19 (a few samples of this study predate the infection). Cell type and time point are not known. Sequenced input: PBMCs or a T cell subset sorted from them (not recorded which). The chain has TRBV5-6 and TRBJ2-5, with 7 bases aligning to TRBD1. For the CDR3, the DNA is TGTGCCAGCAGCTTTGAGGGGGCATGGGAGACCCAGTACTTC. Encoded protein: CASSFEGAWETQYF.